This TCR beta chain was found in a study of CD8+ T cells in alopecia areata. Study-level background: The study gave treated patients oral tofacitinib at 5 to 10 mg twice daily. Tofacitinib ran 6 to 18 months, followed by 6 months off drug. Findings and caveats of the study: Compared with normal scalp, lesional scalp had higher clonality and more expanded CD8+ clones. With patients, TCR sharing proved less clear than in mice, a difference possibly related to HLA.

Concerning this clone: Its antigen is not identified. Other DNA sequences in this sample translate to the same CDR3.

The V gene's germline CDR1 is SQVTM and CDR2 ANQGSEA. CDR3 size: 12 residues. Trimming stripped 7 bases from V and 0 bases from J, with 8 bases between. RNA extraction and reverse transcription yielded cDNA as sequencing template. The repertoire was sequenced with immunoSEQ multiplex PCR; TCRdb's copy has only in-frame clones and lacks some. The table records a few hundred thousand clones, around 67% of them present only once. This clonotype was obtained from a human donor with alopecia areata. The sample in question was CD4+ T cells sorted from blood, obtained at week 0. The chain joins TRBV29-1 to TRBJ2-3; D ambiguous. The CDR3 is CSAPTSTDTQYF. CDR3 bases: TGCAGCGCCCCGACTAGCACAGATACGCAGTATTTT.